This TCR beta chain derives from a study of T cell responses to AZD1222 COVID-19 vaccine. About the study: Whether given at about 4 or about 12 weeks, second doses were pooled.

In germline, CDR1 is LGHDT, CDR2 YNNKEL (reference sequence). This CDR3 comprises 12 residues. V lost 0 bases to trimming and J lost 7 bases, with 4 bases between them. The protocol was immunoSEQ multiplex PCR, while the TCRdb copy is restricted to in-frame clones and leaves out a portion. The data contain roughly 120,000 clones, 88% of them singletons. As for this clone: Its antigen remains unidentified. This sample also contains other DNA sequences that code for the same CDR3.

Findings of the study overall: White British donors predominated, females outnumbered males, and clonal diversity was possibly underestimated.

The chain recombines TRBV3-1 (or the pseudogene TRBV3-2) with TRBJ1-5; unclear D gene. Sequenced here: peripheral blood, sampled on day 0 of AZD1222 vaccination. The clonotype originates from an adult in good health. CDR3 coding DNA: TGTGCCAGCAGCCAAGAAGGACAGCCCCAGCATTTT. Protein sequence: CASSQEGQPQHF.